The clone carrying this T cell receptor (beta chain) came up a few times. Its specificity is unknown. The data originate from a study of vaccination and CD4 T cells after COVID-19. Overall study context: The authors gave control cultures a CEFX pool, an HIV-1 Nef pool, or no peptide. Overall study findings and caveats: Spike mono-reactivity was found in 304 of the 307 vaccine-specific clones identified in convalescent patients.

An Oncomine TCR Beta short-read assay was used to sequence the DNA from cultured CD4+ T cells. TCRdb recomputed calls from the PCR reads with MiXCR, one row per CDR3 protein. The table includes about 18,000 distinct CDR3 sequences, about 77% detected once. The treatment denotes: roughly 10-day PBMC culture with coronavirus spike peptide pools or control peptides (ViraFEST assay). ViraFEST used peptide pools to expand antigen-specific T cells, then sequenced TCRs. Germline-derived CDR1 and CDR2 are SGDLS and YYNGEE. The CDR3 contains 16 residues. The V segment lost 0 bases and the J segment 4 bases; nucleotides outside the gene matches: 8.

The chain has TRBV9 and TRBJ2-5, with 8 bases aligning to TRBD2. This specimen consisted of CD4+ T cells from blood, cultured in vitro, obtained after SARS-CoV-2 vaccination. The sequence derives from a human donor who received a COVID-19 vaccine. This CDR3 reads CASSVVGGGLGETQYF. The CDR3, as DNA: TGTGCCAGCAGCGTAGTCGGCGGGGGGCTGGGAGAGACCCAGTACTTC. Combining the CDR3 with reference TRBV9 and TRBJ2-5 gives the whole variable domain DSGVTQTPKHLITATGQRVTLRCSPRSGDLSVYWYQQSLDQGLQFLIQYYNGEERAKGNILERFSAQQFPDLHSELNLSSLELGDSALYFCASSVVGGGLGETQYFGPGTRLLVL.